The text below deals with one TCR beta chain. This sample stems from a study of cytomegalovirus exposure and HLA in healthy donors. Both 60 Vbeta primers and 13 Jbeta primers went into the PCR. Data came from immunoSEQ multiplex PCR; TCRdb stores just in-frame clones and leaves some out. Of roughly 160,000 clones listed, approximately 85% are singletons. Germline CDR1 SGDLS, CDR2 YYNGEE. Unmatched junction bases numbered 7, after V lost 4 bases and J lost 7 bases. The CDR3 totals 17 residues. This clonotype originated in a man aged 18 to 30 in good health and CMV-seropositive. The rearrangement joins TRBV9 to TRBJ2-2; 16 bases align to TRBD2. Sample: PBMCs. The CDR3 coding sequence is TGTGCCAGCAGCCCCGGGACTAGCGGGGGGGCAGGCGGGGAGCTGTTTTTT. Its protein is CASSPGTSGGAGGELFF.